This TCR beta chain is drawn from a study of T cells after yellow fever vaccination. On the study more broadly: Fractions with few cells were prepared using SMART-Seq v4 Ultra Low Input.

The V end was cut by 4 bases, the J end by 5 bases, with 14 bases between. This CDR3 contains 14 residues. In germline, CDR1 is MGHRA, CDR2 YSYEKL. This clonotype was picked up a small number of times. The antigen is not known. TCRdb redid the calling of the 5' RACE reads with MiXCR, one entry per CDR3 protein. The sample includes approximately 510,000 distinct CDR3 sequences, around a fifth of them seen just once. Study-level findings and limits: Post-booster repertoires again held most primary-vaccination clones (around 95% CD4, roughly 88% CD8). The study found a weaker secondary response that peaked faster, day 5 versus 15.

Sequences were derived from PBMCs, sampled roughly 23 days after the first yellow fever vaccination. The chain is built from TRBV4-1 and TRBJ2-5; D is perhaps TRBD1 or TRBD2 (5 bases each). This receptor was identified in a man between 18 and 29 years old who received the YFV17D yellow fever vaccine. CDR3: CASSRRGLYETQYF. CDR3 DNA sequence: TGCGCCAGCAGCCGCCGGGGCCTATATGAGACCCAGTACTTC.